Each of the 10 T cell receptor beta chains below was sequenced from the same sample in a study of long-term antiretroviral therapy in people with HIV. The authors ran the immunoSEQ assay, v3.0, at survey level. TCRdb keeps only in-frame clones here, not all; method: immunoSEQ multiplex PCR. Among about 28,000 clones listed, 75% to 90% were seen once. Specimen: unsorted PBMCs, collected 0.8 years before starting antiretroviral therapy. These receptors originate from a man aged 18 to 29 with HIV.

V and J are TRBV11-2 and TRBJ1-1; D uncertain. Per the germline V gene, CDR1 is SGHAT and CDR2 is FQNNGV. The CDR3 has 13 residues. Trimming took off 5 bases at V and 4 bases at J, with 11 bases between the two ends. Here the CDR3 reads CASSREDSTEAFF. CDR3 coding DNA: TGTGCCAGCAGCCGAGAGGATAGCACTGAAGCTTTCTTT. Full variable domain (remainder filled in from reference TRBV11-2 and TRBJ1-1): EAGVAQSPRYKIIEKRQSVAFWCNPISGHATLYWYQQILGQGPKLLIQFQNNGVVDDSQLPKDRFSAERLKGVDSTLKIQPAKLEDSAVYLCASSREDSTEAFFGQGTRLTVV.

The rearrangement joins TRBV6-5 to TRBJ2-7, with D possibly TRBD1 on 5 matching bases. The germline V gene encodes CDR1 MNHEY and CDR2 SVGAGI. The CDR3 has 12 amino acids. With 4 bases removed from V and 7 bases from J, the gap between germline ends came to 11 bases. The CDR3 coding sequence is TGTGCCAGCAGTTCCCAATGGACAGAGCAGTACTTC. It translates to CASSSQWTEQYF.

The genes are TRBV5-5 and TRBJ2-5, with TRBD1 matching over 7 bases. This CDR3 contains 13 residues. The V segment lost 6 bases and the J segment 7 bases; nucleotides outside the gene matches: 9. The V gene's germline CDR1 is SGHKS and CDR2 YYEKEE (reference sequence). The CDR3 DNA is TGTGCCAGCATTGACAGGGCGATCGGGACCCAGTACTTC. Translating it yields CASIDRAIGTQYF.

The gene calls are TRBV5-1 and TRBJ1-1, with TRBD1 identical over 7 bases. The CDR3 length is 14 residues. Losses at the gene ends were 2 bases for V and 1 base for J; bases not matched to a gene: 2. Germline lookup yields CDR1 SGHRS and CDR2 YFSETQ. CDR3 in amino acids: CASSFNRGNTEAFF. CDR3 bases: TGCGCCAGCAGCTTTAACAGGGGGAACACTGAAGCTTTCTTT. The variable domain in full, completed from reference TRBV5-1 and TRBJ1-1, reads KAGVTQTPRYLIKTRGQQVTLSCSPISGHRSVSWYQQTPGQGLQFLFEYFSETQRNKGNFPGRFSGRQFSNSRSEMNVSTLELGDSALYLCASSFNRGNTEAFFGQGTRLTVV.

The CDR3 is CASGGAYEQYF. The CDR3 bases are TGTGCCAGCGGGGGGGCCTACGAGCAGTACTTC. The V call is TRBV6-5, the J call TRBJ2-7; 7 bases are a match to TRBD2. V shed 8 bases and J 2 bases; nucleotides not matched to a gene: 0. The germline CDR1 and CDR2 sequences are MNHEY and SVGAGI. The CDR3 contains 11 residues.

The chain links TRBV6-5 to TRBJ1-5; the match to TRBD1 covers 8 bases. V dropped 6 bases and J dropped 7; count of bases not matched to a gene: 5. The CDR3 length is 13 residues. CDR1 and CDR2 from the germline V gene are MNHEY and SVGAGI. For the CDR3, the DNA is TGTGCCAGCAGCCTGGACAGGGAACAGCCCCAGCATTTT. Its protein is CASSLDREQPQHF.

This rearrangement joins TRBV7-2 to TRBJ2-7; 9 bases line up with TRBD2. The length of the CDR3 is 17 residues. V was clipped by 2 bases and J by 4 bases; unmatched bases: 12. Germline V gene sequence: CDR1 SGHTA, CDR2 FQGNSA. In DNA, the CDR3 is TGTGCCAGCAGCTTAAGGATGGTGACTAGCGGAAGATACGAGCAGTACTTC. Translated, it gives CASSLRMVTSGRYEQYF.

The chain combines TRBV5-6 with TRBJ1-3; D gene uncertain. Germline lookup yields CDR1 SGHDT and CDR2 YYEEEE. This CDR3 has 14 residues. V lost 0 bases and J 3 bases, leaving 7 bases between the germline ends. CDR3 protein: CASSLGTVGNTIYF. CDR3 coding DNA: TGTGCCAGCAGCTTGGGGACCGTTGGAAACACCATATATTTT.

This chain links TRBV7-8 with TRBJ2-5; 9 bases line up with TRBD1. The CDR3 is 15 residues long. V was clipped by 4 bases and J by 1 base; unmatched bases: 4. Germline V gene data show CDR1 as SGHVS and CDR2 as FQNEAQ. CDR3 DNA sequence: TGTGCCAGCAGCTCTCCGACAGGGGGCCAAGAGACCCAGTACTTC. It yields the protein CASSSPTGGQETQYF.

The V gene is TRBV5-4, the J gene TRBJ2-1; D possibly matches TRBD1 or TRBD2 (5 bases each). Germline V lookup: CDR1 SGHNT, CDR2 YYREEE (reference sequence). CDR3 size: 13 residues. Trimming took off 1 base at V and 10 bases at J, with 12 bases between the two ends. CDR3 nucleotides: TGTGCCAGCAGCTTGCCCCCCCGGGGCGAGCAGTTCTTC. It encodes CASSLPPRGEQFF.